These 13 T cell receptor beta chains were sequenced from one sample in a study of blood T cells in healthy people across ages (dated by TCRdb to the mid-2010s). The library was produced with 5' RACE. Sequencing took place on an Illumina HiSeq 2500. The second PCR ran for roughly 7 to 11 cycles and used a J-beta primer mix along with a sample-barcoded 5' primer. The raw public reads went through TCRdb reprocessing: fastp at Q25, MiXCR clone calling, in-frame beta chains kept. Identical CDR3 protein sequences are pooled into one entry, listed with their most common genes and DNA. The table for this sample lists over 1.5 million distinct CDR3 sequences; around 48% of them were counted only once. Together, the top ten hold roughly 2.1% of the sample. The sample was blood. The source of these receptors is a woman aged 40 to 50 in good health.

This clonotype was counted only a few times. The chain joins TRBV7-2 to TRBJ2-6; perhaps TRBD2 as D (5 bases). This CDR3 has 16 amino acids. Germline V gene lookup returns CDR1 SGHTA and CDR2 FQGNSA. Trimming shortened V by 9 bases and J by 2 bases, and 17 bases separated the two germline ends. As DNA, the CDR3 is TGTGCCAGTCTCCCCCCGGGGATCACTGGGGCCAACGTCCTGACTTTC. Amino acids: CASLPPGITGANVLTF.

In this sample, this clonotype turned up once. At one end, the junction sequence differs from germline, possibly due to a read error. The chain has TRBV13 and TRBJ1-2; D not resolved. Germline-derived CDR1 and CDR2 are PRHDT and FYEKMQ (reference sequence). The CDR3 is made up of 14 amino acids. In nucleotides, the CDR3 is TGTGCCAGCAGCGTAGGAGCAGAAGACTATGGCTACACCTTC. Translating gives CASSVGAEDYGYTF.

This rearrangement joins TRBV7-9 to TRBJ2-5; D assignment may be TRBD1 or TRBD2 (5 bases each). This CDR3 contains 14 residues. V was cut by 0 bases and J by 11 bases, with 16 bases left in between. CDR1 SEHNR and CDR2 FQNEAQ come from the germline V gene (reference sequence). The chain's CDR3 is CASSLALGAVGQYF. CDR3 coding DNA: TGTGCCAGCAGCTTAGCCCTCGGGGCGGTTGGTCAGTACTTC.

The rearrangement joins TRBV28 to TRBJ2-1; D unresolved. The germline gives CDR1 MDHEN, CDR2 SYDVKM. The CDR3 is made up of 14 amino acids. V lost 5 bases and J 7 bases, leaving 15 bases between the germline ends. The CDR3 nucleotides read TGTGCCAGCAGTGTACTTTTCCCCCGGAATGAGCAGTTCTTC. Protein product: CASSVLFPRNEQFF.

The gene calls are TRBV29-1 and TRBJ1-2; 10 positions agree with TRBD1. The CDR3 consists of 11 residues. Germline V CDR1 and CDR2: SQVTM, ANQGSEA. The CDR3 loop reads CRGQGLEGYTF. The DNA for the CDR3 is TGCAGGGGACAGGGGTTAGAAGGCTACACCTTC.

Concerning this clonotype itself: Being one base from a much bigger clone, this may be a read error. This sequence joins TRBV5-1 and TRBJ2-1; D might be TRBD1 (5 bases). The CDR3 runs to 14 residues. CDR1 SGHRS and CDR2 YFSETQ come from the germline V gene. V dropped 4 bases and J dropped 13 bases, with 21 bases sitting between them. In DNA, the CDR3 is TGCGCCAGCAGCGTGGACCCGACAGCACCTAGACAGTTCTTC. As protein: CASSVDPTAPRQFF. Supplemented by reference TRBV5-1 and TRBJ2-1, the full variable domain reads KAGVTQTPRYLIKTRGQQVTLSCSPISGHRSVSWYQQTPGQGLQFLFEYFSETQRNKGNFPGRFSGRQFSNSRSEMNVSTLELGDSALYLCASSVDPTAPRQFFGPGTRLTVL.

This clonotype was seen just once. The chain employs TRBV9 and TRBJ1-1; D gene uncertain. The V gene's germline CDR1 is SGDLS and CDR2 YYNGEE. V was trimmed by 3 bases and J by 4 bases, leaving 16 bases between them. There are 15 residues in the CDR3. The CDR3 DNA sequence: TGTGCCAGCAGCGCCTCCGGGTCGACGGGCACTGAAGCTTTCTTT. It encodes CASSASGSTGTEAFF.

Details on this clonotype: At one end the junction does not follow the germline gene, possibly because of a read error. V usage is TRBV20-1 and J usage is TRBJ1-5; D unresolved. Germline values: CDR1 DFQATT, CDR2 SNEGSKA (reference sequence). The CDR3 runs to 11 residues. The CDR3 DNA reads as TGCAGTGCTCGAGACTTGGAGCCCCAGCATTTT. This translates into CSARDLEPQHF.

This clonotype occurred a few times. This sequence joins TRBV15 and TRBJ1-2; D is possibly TRBD1 (5 bases). This CDR3 has 14 residues. Germline-derived CDR1 and CDR2 are LNHNV and YYDKDF (reference sequence). The germline V and J ends were trimmed by 1 base and 5 bases, with 11 bases remaining between them. CDR3 bases: TGTGCCACCAGCAGAGGGTCGTCAGGGTATGGCTACACCTTC. It encodes CATSRGSSGYGYTF.

As concerns this clonotype: Mismatch with germline at one junction end may stem from a read error. This chain links TRBV5-1 with TRBJ2-1; TRBD2 aligns across 10 bases. The CDR3 covers 15 residues. Germline CDR1 and CDR2: SGHRS and YFSETQ. CDR3 residues: CASSLSGGAYKEQFF. The CDR3 coding sequence is TGCGCCAGCAGCTTGAGCGGGGGGGCCTACAAGGAGCAGTTCTTC.

This clonotype is a singleton in its sample. The chain carries TRBV20-1 and TRBJ1-2; no firm D call. This CDR3 has 16 amino acids. In germline, CDR1 is DFQATT, CDR2 SNEGSKA (reference sequence). With 3 bases removed from V and 1 base from J, the gap between germline ends came to 18 bases. CDR3 protein: CSARFYLWADNYGYTF. The CDR3 region has the DNA TGCAGTGCTAGGTTTTATCTCTGGGCGGATAACTATGGCTACACCTTC.

This clonotype was observed a few times. The gene calls are TRBV4-2 and TRBJ2-1, with TRBD1 matching over 9 bases. CDR1 is LGHNA, CDR2 YNFKEQ, per germline. V was pared by 5 bases and J by 2 bases, with 7 bases of the junction left unmatched. The CDR3 is 16 residues long. CDR3: CASSEGQGTTYNEQFF. DNA of the CDR3: TGTGCCAGCAGCGAAGGACAGGGGACTACCTACAATGAGCAGTTCTTC.

The gene calls are TRBV20-1 and TRBJ2-3; 11 positions match TRBD2. This CDR3 is built from 16 residues. V trimming: 2 bases; J trimming: 2 bases; junction bases outside the gene matches: 6. Germline values: CDR1 DFQATT, CDR2 SNEGSKA (reference sequence). In DNA, the CDR3 is TGCAGTGCTAGACCCGGGACTAGCGGCCCCACAGATACGCAGTATTTT. Translation: CSARPGTSGPTDTQYF.